This TCR beta chain emerged from a study of cytomegalovirus exposure and HLA in healthy donors. Notes on the study in general: In a later analysis, a missense DCLRE1C variant was linked to TCR beta V- and J-gene trimming.

The V end lost 1 base, the J end lost 5 bases, and 15 bases lay between the germline ends. The CDR3 loop spans 15 amino acids. Germline CDR1 and CDR2: SQVTM and ANQGSEA. PCR amplification relied on 60 Vbeta primers (plus 13 Jbeta primers). The assay was immunoSEQ multiplex PCR, and TCRdb's table has in-frame clones only and misses some. This sample has 100,000 to 150,000 clones, with approximately 80% found just once. This clone was seen just once. Its antigen remains unknown. The sequence derives from a male donor in good health and CMV-seropositive. Sequenced input: PBMCs. The chain uses TRBV29-1 and TRBJ2-1; the D gene is possibly TRBD2 (5 bases). The CDR3 bases are TGCAGCGTTGAAGTTGGACGGGGTTTGCACAATGAGCAGTTCTTC. Its protein product is CSVEVGRGLHNEQFF.